Included here is one T cell receptor (beta chain) sequence, with context. The length of the CDR3 is 17 residues. Germline V CDR1 and CDR2: MNHEY, SVGAGI. This specimen belongs to a study of T cells expressing NK-cell markers. TCRdb reprocessed the 5' RACE reads and keeps a single row for each CDR3 protein, giving no DNA. The listing contains about 260,000 distinct CDR3 sequences. The clonotype comes from a man younger than 35 in good health. The sequenced material came from blood T cells: a sorted CD56 or NKG2C T cell subset, CD4+ or CD8+ T cells, or bulk PBMC T cells (not recorded which). The V call is TRBV6-5, the J call TRBJ2-3; no DNA is available, so the TRBD2 call from TCRdb remains unchecked. The CDR3 reads CASSYKGLAGGTDTQYF.